These 27 T cell receptor beta chains were all obtained from the same sample, sequenced in a study of blood T cell repertoires in COVID-19. Profiling relied on immunoSEQ multiplex PCR, and the TCRdb table lists in-frame clones only, not all of them. The table records about 50,000 clones, 86% of them present only once. Source material: peripheral blood. The receptors stem from a woman aged 55-70 years with acute or convalescent COVID-19.

The V call is TRBV18, the J call TRBJ1-4, with TRBD1 matching 9 bases. The junction had 7 bases not matched to a gene; V was cut back by 6 bases and J by 5 bases. The CDR3 has 15 amino acids. Germline CDR1 KGHSH, CDR2 LQKENI. The CDR3 DNA reads as TGTGCCAGCTCCTCGGGACAGGGTCGGAATGAAAAACTGTTTTTT. This sequence encodes CASSSGQGRNEKLFF.

This rearrangement joins TRBV6-5 to TRBJ2-2; D is unclear. The germline V and J ends were trimmed by 6 bases and 8 bases, with 13 bases remaining between them. The germline V gene has CDR1 MNHEY and CDR2 SVGAGI. This CDR3 is 13 amino acids long. CDR3 residues: CASSLRRGGELFF. CDR3 nucleotide sequence: TGTGCCAGCAGCCTCAGGCGTGGGGGGGAGCTGTTTTTT.

The chain is built from TRBV5-1 and TRBJ1-1; 10 positions match TRBD1. The CDR3 length is 16 residues. Trimming took 2 bases from V and 6 from J; bases not matched to a gene: 10. Germline CDR1 and CDR2: SGHRS and YFSETQ. CDR3: CASSFRIDRGQAEAFF. CDR3 bases: TGCGCCAGCAGCTTTAGGATTGACAGGGGGCAAGCTGAAGCTTTCTTT.

The V call is TRBV9, the J call TRBJ2-1; weak D call: TRBD1 (5 bases). The ends were cut back, 0 bases at V and 9 bases at J, with 10 bases in the middle. CDR3 size: 13 residues. Germline CDR1 is SGDLS and CDR2 is YYNGEE. CDR3 loop: CASSVVERGEQFF. CDR3 coding DNA: TGTGCCAGCAGCGTAGTTGAAAGGGGTGAGCAGTTCTTC.

V is TRBV5-4 and J is TRBJ2-3; TRBD2 matches 11 bases. Germline V gene sequence: CDR1 SGHNT, CDR2 YYREEE (reference sequence). The CDR3 is 17 amino acids. The V and J ends lost 4 bases and 2 bases, in that order; junction bases with no gene match: 9. CDR3 loop: CASSADLLAGVTDTQYF. In DNA form, the CDR3 reads TGTGCCAGCAGCGCCGACCTACTAGCGGGAGTCACAGATACGCAGTATTTT.

The rearrangement joins TRBV5-5 to TRBJ2-1; 13 nucleotides align to TRBD2. The CDR3 totals 16 residues. The V segment lost 0 bases and the J segment 4 bases; nucleotides outside the gene matches: 1. The V gene's germline CDR1 is SGHKS and CDR2 YYEKEE (reference sequence). The CDR3 region is CASSLELAGGYNEQFF. CDR3 DNA: TGTGCCAGCAGCTTGGAACTAGCGGGGGGGTACAATGAGCAGTTCTTC.

The chain recombines TRBV4-1 with TRBJ2-2; D perhaps matches TRBD2 (6 bases). The germline CDR1 and CDR2 sequences are MGHRA and YSYEKL. The CDR3 sequence is 15 residues long. V was cut by 1 base and J by 1 base, with 7 bases left in between. This CDR3 is CASSQGDLNTGELFF. CDR3 in DNA: TGCGCCAGCAGCCAAGGGGACTTGAACACCGGGGAGCTGTTTTTT.

The rearrangement joins TRBV7-9 to TRBJ2-1; no reliable D call. The CDR3 runs to 14 residues. From germline, CDR1 is SEHNR and CDR2 FQNEAQ (reference sequence). V was cut by 1 base and J by 6 bases, with 10 bases left in between. The CDR3 DNA reads TGTGCCAGCAGCTTAGTAGAGGTGGGCAATGAGCAGTTCTTC. Its protein product is CASSLVEVGNEQFF.

Here the CDR3 DNA reads TGTGCCAGCAGCTTGTCGACTTCCAATGAGCAGTTCTTC. Amino acid sequence: CASSLSTSNEQFF. The chain combines TRBV7-8 with TRBJ2-1, with no clear D. This CDR3 has 13 residues. V was trimmed by 3 bases and J by 6 bases, leaving 9 bases between them. Germline values: CDR1 SGHVS, CDR2 FQNEAQ. Together with reference TRBV7-8 and TRBJ2-1, the CDR3 gives the full variable domain: GAGVSQSPRYKVAKRGQDVALRCDPISGHVSLFWYQQALGQGPEFLTYFQNEAQLDKSGLPSDRFFAERPEGSVSTLKIQRTQQEDSAVYLCASSLSTSNEQFFGPGTRLTVL.

In this sample, this clone turned up once. The chain carries TRBV2 and TRBJ1-4; 7 bases align to TRBD1. This CDR3 spans 14 amino acids. V shed 6 bases, J shed 10 bases, and the junction held 11 bases outside the gene matches. The germline V gene has CDR1 SNHLY and CDR2 FYNNEI. This chain's CDR3 is CASSGDSGQGKLFF. Written as DNA, the CDR3 is TGTGCCAGCAGCGGGGACAGTGGTCAGGGAAAACTGTTTTTT.

This chain links TRBV18 with TRBJ2-7, with D uncertain. Trimming cost V 2 bases and J 6 bases, with 8 bases left between them. CDR1 is KGHSH and CDR2 is LQKENI in the germline V gene. This CDR3 spans 12 amino acids. CDR3 coding DNA: TGTGCCAGCTCACCATCAGGTGCCGAGCAGTACTTC. Its translation: CASSPSGAEQYF.

This clone was counted once. The J gene is TRBJ2-7, the V gene TRBV3-1 (or the pseudogene TRBV3-2); 8 bases are shared with TRBD1. The CDR3 spans 15 residues. Germline V gives CDR1 LGHDT, CDR2 YNNKEL (reference sequence). Trimming cost V 4 bases and J 0 bases; bases outside gene matches: 5. The CDR3 loop is CASSLAGQDSYEQYF. CDR3 bases: TGTGCCAGCAGCCTCGCGGGACAGGACTCCTACGAGCAGTACTTC.

This chain connects TRBV7-9 to TRBJ2-3, with D uncertain. The V end was cut by 4 bases, the J end by 4 bases, with 12 bases between. The CDR3 is made up of 14 amino acids. CDR1 and CDR2 (germline): SEHNR, FQNEAQ (reference sequence). In DNA form, the CDR3 reads TGTGCCAGCAGCTGGAGCGTTAGGCCAGATACGCAGTATTTT. Amino acids: CASSWSVRPDTQYF. The full variable domain, completed using reference TRBV7-9 and TRBJ2-3, is DTGVSQNPRHKITKRGQNVTFRCDPISEHNRLYWYRQTLGQGPEFLTYFQNEAQLEKSRLLSDRFSAERPKGSFSTLEIQRTEQGDSAMYLCASSWSVRPDTQYFGPGTRLTVL.

Written as DNA, the CDR3 is TGTGCCAGCAGCCCCACTAGATTCAATGAGCAGTTCTTC. Its protein is CASSPTRFNEQFF. This chain joins TRBV9 and TRBJ2-1, with D possibly TRBD2 on 5 matching bases. From germline, CDR1 is SGDLS and CDR2 YYNGEE. The CDR3 is 13 residues long. Trimming removed 4 bases from V and 6 bases from J, with 11 bases in between.

The chain combines TRBV4-1 with TRBJ1-1; D unclear. This CDR3 is 14 amino acids long. Trimming took off 1 base at V and 0 bases at J, with 6 bases between the two ends. Germline CDR1 is MGHRA and CDR2 is YSYEKL. CDR3 region: CASSQGLMNTEAFF. The CDR3, as DNA: TGCGCCAGCAGCCAAGGACTGATGAACACTGAAGCTTTCTTT.

V gene TRBV6-5 combines with J gene TRBJ2-7; D not resolved. Germline V CDR1 and CDR2: MNHEY, SVGAGI. This CDR3 region has 14 residues. V lost 6 bases, J lost 3 bases, and 15 bases lay in between. The CDR3: CASSLRSGFYEQYF. DNA of the CDR3: TGTGCCAGCAGCCTCCGGTCGGGTTTCTACGAGCAGTACTTC.

CDR3 sequence (DNA): TGTGCCAGCAGTGAAGGGGTAAAGGGGCTGGGGAATCAGCCCCAGCATTTT. This encodes CASSEGVKGLGNQPQHF. V and J are TRBV6-1 and TRBJ1-5; D perhaps matches TRBD1 (5 bases). From germline, CDR1 is MNHNS and CDR2 SASEGT. V lost 1 base and J lost 4, with 17 bases in between. CDR3 size: 17 residues.

The chain combines TRBV2 with TRBJ2-7, with D uncertain. CDR1 and CDR2 from the germline V gene are SNHLY and FYNNEI. Trimming cost V 2 bases and J 2 bases, with 7 bases left between them. This CDR3 is built from 13 residues. The CDR3 region is CASSESVPYEQYF. The CDR3 region has the DNA TGTGCCAGCAGTGAATCCGTCCCCTACGAGCAGTACTTC. Full variable domain (missing parts from reference TRBV2 and TRBJ2-7): EPEVTQTPSHQVTQMGQEVILRCVPISNHLYFYWYRQILGQKVEFLVSFYNNEISEKSEIFDDQFSVERPDGSNFTLKIRSTKLEDSAMYFCASSESVPYEQYFGPGTRLTVT.

The rearrangement links TRBV13 to TRBJ2-7, with D possibly being TRBD2 (5 bases). Trimming took off 5 bases at V and 1 base at J, with 18 bases between the two ends. This CDR3 comprises 16 residues. Germline V gene sequence: CDR1 PRHDT, CDR2 FYEKMQ (reference sequence). DNA of the CDR3: TGTGCCAGCAGCAGCCCCCTAGCCCAAGGTTCCTACGAGCAGTACTTC. Its protein is CASSSPLAQGSYEQYF. The variable domain in full, completed from reference TRBV13 and TRBJ2-7, reads AAGVIQSPRHLIKEKRETATLKCYPIPRHDTVYWYQQGPGQDPQFLISFYEKMQSDKGSIPDRFSAQQFSDYHSELNMSSLELGDSALYFCASSSPLAQGSYEQYFGPGTRLTVT.

J is TRBJ1-1 and V is TRBV5-5; possible D gene TRBD1, 5 bases. V dropped 1 base and J dropped 5 bases, with 18 bases sitting between them. The CDR3 runs 16 residues. Germline assignment: CDR1 SGHKS and CDR2 YYEKEE (reference sequence). The CDR3 DNA is TGTGCCAGCAGCTTGAATGGCAGGGATGTTGGGACTGAAGCTTTCTTT. Its translation is CASSLNGRDVGTEAFF.

The chain is built from TRBV14 and TRBJ1-1; no reliable D call. This CDR3 is built from 16 residues. Germline V gene data show CDR1 as SGHDN and CDR2 as FVKESK. The ends were cut back, 0 bases at V and 1 base at J, with 12 bases in the middle. The CDR3 sequence: CASSQESFASNTEAFF. CDR3 sequence (DNA): TGTGCCAGCAGCCAAGAAAGCTTTGCCTCGAACACTGAAGCTTTCTTT.

This clone was detected only once. V usage is TRBV6-5 and J usage is TRBJ1-1; D not resolved. Trimming removed 8 bases from V and 0 bases from J, with 13 bases in between. The CDR3 covers 14 residues. Germline loops: CDR1 MNHEY, CDR2 SVGAGI. DNA of the CDR3: TGTGCCAGCCTCGCCCTGAGGATGAACACTGAAGCTTTCTTT. Amino acids: CASLALRMNTEAFF.

The chain couples TRBV3-1 (or the pseudogene TRBV3-2) to TRBJ2-7; no firm D call. V lost 1 base and J lost 3, with 7 bases in between. This CDR3 has 13 residues. CDR1 is LGHDT, CDR2 YNNKEL, per germline (reference sequence). The DNA of the CDR3 is TGTGCCAGCAGCCAAGTTGTTCACTACGAGCAGTACTTC. Translated, it gives CASSQVVHYEQYF.

A few counts support this clone. V gene TRBV27 combines with J gene TRBJ1-3, with TRBD1 matching over 7 bases. The CDR3 is 19 amino acids. V shed 4 bases, J shed 2 bases, and the junction held 17 bases outside the gene matches. Germline CDR1 MNHEY, CDR2 SMNVEV (reference sequence). CDR3 sequence reads: CASSSIDSIATGAGNTIYF. The DNA of the CDR3 is TGTGCCAGCAGTTCGATTGACAGTATCGCTACAGGGGCTGGAAACACCATATATTTT.

The V and J genes are TRBV2 and TRBJ2-5; TRBD2 matches at 7 bases. The CDR3 is made up of 12 amino acids. Germline-derived CDR1 and CDR2 are SNHLY and FYNNEI. V was pared by 7 bases and J by 9 bases, with 8 bases of the junction left unmatched. CDR3 sequence: CASNGGGGAQYF. CDR3 nucleotides: TGTGCCAGCAACGGCGGGGGAGGGGCCCAGTACTTC.

CDR3 bases: TGTGCCAGCACGAGAGGGGAGGATTCACCCCTCCACTTT. Protein product: CASTRGEDSPLHF. This rearrangement joins TRBV12-3 or TRBV12-4 to TRBJ1-6; D may be TRBD1 (5 bases). Trimming stripped 7 bases from V and 8 bases from J, with 12 bases between. CDR3 length: 13 residues.

This clone is a singleton in its sample. V and J are TRBV5-1 and TRBJ2-5, with a weak D call TRBD2 (5 bases). Trimming removed 4 bases from V and 1 base from J, with 5 bases in between. The CDR3 covers 12 residues. Germline CDR1 reads SGHRS; CDR2 reads YFSETQ. The CDR3 DNA reads as TGCGCCAGCAGCGCGGGCCAAGAGACCCAGTACTTC. Protein product: CASSAGQETQYF.